These T cell receptor beta chains were read from a single sample in a study of T-cell memory formation after mild COVID-19. TCRdb fed the 5' RACE reads into MiXCR, producing one record per CDR3 protein. The data hold approximately 340,000 distinct CDR3 sequences, with more than 15% observed a single time. The sequencing sample was made of PBMCs or a T cell subset sorted from them (not recorded which). These receptor sequences come from a man between 18 and 29 years old who had mild COVID-19 (a few samples of this study predate the infection). Cell type and time point are not known. CDR3s include the opening cysteine and the closing phenylalanine or tryptophan. The order of the fields is CDR3 DNA, CDR3 protein, V gene, clone size, J gene, D gene. The D gene is left open where the match is weak. Expanded clones are given a class, and other clones once, few, many or no size at all.

CDR3 DNA: TGTGCCAGCAACCCAGGAGGGACAGGGGACTATCAGCCCCAGCATTTT
CDR3 protein: CASNPGGTGDYQPQHF
V gene: TRBV7-2
clone size: many
J gene: TRBJ1-5
D gene: TRBD1

CDR3 DNA: TGCGCCAGCAGCACAGGACAGGGCGGCTATGGCTACACCTTC
CDR3 protein: CASSTGQGGYGYTF
V gene: TRBV5-1
clone size: many
J gene: TRBJ1-2
D gene: TRBD1

CDR3 DNA: TGTGCCAGCAGCCTAGATTATATTTCTGAGCAGTTCTTC
CDR3 protein: CASSLDYISEQFF
V gene: TRBV11-2
clone size: few
J gene: TRBJ2-1
D gene: NA

CDR3 DNA: TGTGCCACCAGCAGAGGGGGGAGTTATAATTCACCCCTCCACTTT
CDR3 protein: CATSRGGSYNSPLHF
V gene: TRBV15
clone size: NA
J gene: TRBJ1-6
D gene: NA

CDR3 DNA: TGCGCCAGCAGCTTGGTGATGGTAGCGGGGCCGGGGGAGCAGTACTTC
CDR3 protein: CASSLVMVAGPGEQYF
V gene: TRBV5-1
clone size: few
J gene: TRBJ2-7
D gene: TRBD2

CDR3 DNA: TGTGCCAGCAGCGGCGGGGGGGCCCGCGGTGAGCAGTTCTTC
CDR3 protein: CASSGGGARGEQFF
V gene: TRBV7-3
clone size: NA
J gene: TRBJ2-1
D gene: TRBD2

CDR3 DNA: TGTGCCAGCAGCCTTGGACAGTATTATCAGCCCCAGCATTTT
CDR3 protein: CASSLGQYYQPQHF
V gene: TRBV7-2
clone size: few
J gene: TRBJ1-5
D gene: NA

CDR3 DNA: TGTGCCAGCAGCCTTATCACTGGCGGGACTGAAGCTTTCTTT
CDR3 protein: CASSLITGGTEAFF
V gene: TRBV14
clone size: few
J gene: TRBJ1-1
D gene: NA

CDR3 DNA: TGTGCCAGTAGTAAACCAACAGGGGGGTCTGGGGCCAACGTCCTGACTTTC
CDR3 protein: CASSKPTGGSGANVLTF
V gene: TRBV19
clone size: NA
J gene: TRBJ2-6
D gene: TRBD1

CDR3 DNA: TGTGCCTGGGACAGCCACCAAGAGACCCAGTACTTC
CDR3 protein: CAWDSHQETQYF
V gene: TRBV28
clone size: few
J gene: TRBJ2-5
D gene: TRBD1

CDR3 DNA: TGCAGTGCTAGAGATCGGGACACCTTCTCCTACGAGCAGTACTTC
CDR3 protein: CSARDRDTFSYEQYF
V gene: TRBV20-1
clone size: few
J gene: TRBJ2-7
D gene: NA

CDR3 DNA: TGTGCCAGCAGCCCCAACGGACAGTCGGTGGGAGCTTTCTTT
CDR3 protein: CASSPNGQSVGAFF
V gene: TRBV12-3/TRBV12-4
clone size: few
J gene: TRBJ1-1
D gene: NA

CDR3 DNA: TGTGCCAGCAGTTACGGGGCCGGCGGGGAAAAACTGTTTTTT
CDR3 protein: CASSYGAGGEKLFF
V gene: TRBV6-5
clone size: few
J gene: TRBJ1-4
D gene: NA

CDR3 DNA: TGCGCCAGCAGCCGGACAGGGGGGAACAATGAGCAGTTCTTC
CDR3 protein: CASSRTGGNNEQFF
V gene: TRBV5-1
clone size: NA
J gene: TRBJ2-1
D gene: TRBD1

CDR3 DNA: TGCGCCAGCAGCCGAACAGGGTTGAGCAATCAGCCCCAGCATTTT
CDR3 protein: CASSRTGLSNQPQHF
V gene: TRBV5-1
clone size: NA
J gene: TRBJ1-5
D gene: NA

CDR3 DNA: TGTGCCAGCAGCTTACTGAGGCGGGGGGGTACCTACAATGAGCAGTTCTTC
CDR3 protein: CASSLLRRGGTYNEQFF
V gene: TRBV7-9
clone size: NA
J gene: TRBJ2-1
D gene: TRBD2

CDR3 DNA: TGTGCCAGCAGGTCCCGGGACAGGGGGCTAAATCCAAACACCGGGGAGCTGTTTTTT
CDR3 protein: CASRSRDRGLNPNTGELFF
V gene: TRBV12-3/TRBV12-4
clone size: NA
J gene: TRBJ2-2
D gene: TRBD1

CDR3 DNA: TGTGCCAGCAGCCAAGATTGGATAGCGTCGGGAGGCGCAGATACGCAGTATTTT
CDR3 protein: CASSQDWIASGGADTQYF
V gene: TRBV4-2
clone size: few
J gene: TRBJ2-3
D gene: TRBD2

CDR3 DNA: TGCAGTGCTAACGTCCGAGGTGAAAAACTGTTTTTT
CDR3 protein: CSANVRGEKLFF
V gene: TRBV20-1
clone size: NA
J gene: TRBJ1-4
D gene: NA

CDR3 DNA: TGTGCCAGTAGTGAACAGGGGATGTTGGGCACTGAAGCTTTCTTT
CDR3 protein: CASSEQGMLGTEAFF
V gene: TRBV19
clone size: few
J gene: TRBJ1-1
D gene: TRBD1

CDR3 DNA: TGCGCCAGCAGCTTGGACAACCCTGACTATGGCTACACCTTC
CDR3 protein: CASSLDNPDYGYTF
V gene: TRBV5-1
clone size: NA
J gene: TRBJ1-2
D gene: NA

CDR3 DNA: TGTGCCAGCAGCCTAGCGGGTGTCGATGAGCAGTTCTTC
CDR3 protein: CASSLAGVDEQFF
V gene: TRBV12-3/TRBV12-4
clone size: few
J gene: TRBJ2-1
D gene: TRBD2

CDR3 DNA: TGTGCCAGCAGTTTCATGGCCCCCGGGACAGGGGTGGATGAGCAGTTCTTC
CDR3 protein: CASSFMAPGTGVDEQFF
V gene: TRBV12-3/TRBV12-4
clone size: few
J gene: TRBJ2-1
D gene: TRBD1

CDR3 DNA: TGCAGTGCTAGAGTACCGACCCGTAACTATGGCTACACCTTC
CDR3 protein: CSARVPTRNYGYTF
V gene: TRBV20-1
clone size: NA
J gene: TRBJ1-2
D gene: NA

CDR3 DNA: TGCAGTGCGTTCGCAAGAGAACGCGAGCAGTACTTC
CDR3 protein: CSAFAREREQYF
V gene: TRBV20-1
clone size: NA
J gene: TRBJ2-7
D gene: NA

CDR3 DNA: TGTGCCAGCTCACCCACGGACACCCTAAGGAATGAGCAGTTCTTC
CDR3 protein: CASSPTDTLRNEQFF
V gene: TRBV18
clone size: NA
J gene: TRBJ2-1
D gene: NA

CDR3 DNA: TGCGCCAGCATCGGTAACTCCGAAGCTTTCTTT
CDR3 protein: CASIGNSEAFF
V gene: TRBV5-1
clone size: NA
J gene: TRBJ1-1
D gene: NA

CDR3 DNA: TGTGCCAGCGGCCGCCCCGCAGGGAACACCGGGGAGCTGTTTTTT
CDR3 protein: CASGRPAGNTGELFF
V gene: TRBV2
clone size: NA
J gene: TRBJ2-2
D gene: NA

CDR3 DNA: TGTGCCAGCAGCTTATTTTTCGGGGAGCTGTTTTTT
CDR3 protein: CASSLFFGELFF
V gene: TRBV7-6
clone size: many
J gene: TRBJ2-2
D gene: NA

CDR3 DNA: TGTGCCAGCAGTTACGATCATCACGGGGGGGATAGCACAGATACGCAGTATTTT
CDR3 protein: CASSYDHHGGDSTDTQYF
V gene: TRBV6-6
clone size: NA
J gene: TRBJ2-3
D gene: TRBD2

CDR3 DNA: TGTGCCAGCAGCCTGAACAGGATGTTAGAGACCCAGTACTTC
CDR3 protein: CASSLNRMLETQYF
V gene: TRBV3-1
clone size: NA
J gene: TRBJ2-5
D gene: NA

CDR3 DNA: TGTGCCAGCAGCCAAGTACTAGGGACAGGGAACGGCTACACCTTC
CDR3 protein: CASSQVLGTGNGYTF
V gene: TRBV14
clone size: NA
J gene: TRBJ1-2
D gene: TRBD1

CDR3 DNA: TGTGCCAGCAGCTTAGTTAGAGGGGCCAATGAGCAGTTCTTC
CDR3 protein: CASSLVRGANEQFF
V gene: TRBV7-2
clone size: many
J gene: TRBJ2-1
D gene: NA

CDR3 DNA: TGTGCCAGCAGCCCAGGGACTAGCGGGGGACATGAGCAGTTCTTC
CDR3 protein: CASSPGTSGGHEQFF
V gene: TRBV7-2
clone size: few
J gene: TRBJ2-1
D gene: TRBD2

CDR3 DNA: TGTGCCAGCAGTTTAAGGCGAATAGTGGGTTTGAATGAGCAGTTCTTC
CDR3 protein: CASSLRRIVGLNEQFF
V gene: TRBV28
clone size: NA
J gene: TRBJ2-1
D gene: NA

CDR3 DNA: TGTGCCAGCAGCTTATACGCCGGGGGGGACCGAGGGCATTCACCCCTCCACTTT
CDR3 protein: CASSLYAGGDRGHSPLHF
V gene: TRBV11-2
clone size: few
J gene: TRBJ1-6
D gene: NA

CDR3 DNA: TGTGCCAGCAGTTCGGCAGCGCTCCGAGATCATCAGCCCCAGCATTTT
CDR3 protein: CASSSAALRDHQPQHF
V gene: TRBV6-2/TRBV6-3
clone size: NA
J gene: TRBJ1-5
D gene: NA

CDR3 DNA: TGTGCCAGCGGCCCAGGGGAGACTGAAGCTTTCTTT
CDR3 protein: CASGPGETEAFF
V gene: TRBV6-5
clone size: NA
J gene: TRBJ1-1
D gene: NA

CDR3 DNA: TGTGCCAGCAGTTACGATCGTCGGGGGGACCCAGATACGCAGTATTTT
CDR3 protein: CASSYDRRGDPDTQYF
V gene: TRBV6-2/TRBV6-3
clone size: NA
J gene: TRBJ2-3
D gene: TRBD2

CDR3 DNA: TGCAGTGCTAGAGATCGGGGAGGGGTGGATGAGCAGTTCTTC
CDR3 protein: CSARDRGGVDEQFF
V gene: TRBV20-1
clone size: few
J gene: TRBJ2-1
D gene: TRBD2

CDR3 DNA: TGTGCCAGCAGCCGGGTGGTGGACCAAAAAGCTTTCTTT
CDR3 protein: CASSRVVDQKAFF
V gene: TRBV12-3/TRBV12-4
clone size: few
J gene: TRBJ1-1
D gene: NA

CDR3 DNA: TGTGCCAGCAGCCAACGGGTACCGAACACTGAAGCTTTCTTT
CDR3 protein: CASSQRVPNTEAFF
V gene: TRBV3-1
clone size: NA
J gene: TRBJ1-1
D gene: NA

CDR3 DNA: TGTGCCAGCAGCTTAGATGCAGGGGGCACAGATACGCAGTATTTT
CDR3 protein: CASSLDAGGTDTQYF
V gene: TRBV7-9
clone size: NA
J gene: TRBJ2-3
D gene: NA

CDR3 DNA: TGTGCCACCAGCAGGAATAGCGGGGGTGGTAACTACGAGCAGTACTTC
CDR3 protein: CATSRNSGGGNYEQYF
V gene: TRBV15
clone size: NA
J gene: TRBJ2-7
D gene: TRBD2